What follows are 4 T cell receptor beta chains derived from one specimen sequenced in a study of T-cell reconstitution after alpha-beta-depleted transplantation in children. Library preparation (for TCRbeta) was performed with unique molecular identifiers. TCRdb re-called the PCR reads through MiXCR, storing one row per CDR3 protein. The sample holds some 290,000 distinct CDR3 sequences, more than 8% seen once. Sequenced here: PBMCs from the stem cell graft donor, sampled from the stem cell graft. These receptors originate from a human donor who donated a stem cell graft to a child with SCID.

In regard to this clonotype: Just one base apart from a much larger clone, this may be a read error. The V call is TRBV12-3 or TRBV12-4, the J call TRBJ2-2; 8 bases line up with TRBD1. There are 20 residues in the CDR3. The CDR3 bases are TGTGCCAGCAGTTCTTACTCCTCCGGGACAGGCGGCAGTTTCTCCGGGGATCTGTTTTTT. Translating it yields CASSSYSSGTGGSFSGDLFF.

This clonotype was recorded a few times. V and J are TRBV12-3 or TRBV12-4 and TRBJ2-7; D is unresolved. The CDR3 is made up of 14 amino acids. V lost 5 bases and J 5 bases, leaving 16 bases between the germline ends. CDR3 sequence reads: CASSDTVPRNEQYF. CDR3 DNA sequence: TGTGCCAGCAGTGATACAGTCCCTCGGAACGAGCAGTACTTC.

The chain links TRBV15 to TRBJ2-3; 9 bases agree with TRBD1. The trim removed 0 bases at V and 2 bases at J, leaving 6 bases unmatched. There are 17 residues in the CDR3. Germline V gene sequence: CDR1 LNHNV, CDR2 YYDKDF (reference sequence). The CDR3 region is CATSRELGQGVTDTQYF. DNA for the CDR3: TGTGCCACCAGCAGAGAGTTGGGACAGGGAGTCACAGATACGCAGTATTTT.

The chain recombines TRBV7-8 with TRBJ2-1; 9 bases are shared with TRBD2. CDR1 is SGHVS, CDR2 FQNEAQ, per germline. Trimming at V came to 0 bases and at J to 5 bases, leaving 8 bases not matched to a gene. The CDR3 totals 17 residues. CDR3 sequence reads: CASSLAGSSGENNEQFF. CDR3 DNA: TGTGCCAGCAGCTTAGCGGGATCTAGCGGGGAAAACAATGAGCAGTTCTTC.